The 20 T cell receptor beta chains in this list originate from one sample, sequenced in a study of T cell changes during pregnancy in multiple sclerosis. Produced via immunoSEQ multiplex PCR; TCRdb's table is partial and in-frame only. Of about 40,000 clones in the sample, 80% to 95% were seen once. The starting material was CD4+ T cells from peripheral blood mononuclear cells, obtained in the third trimester of pregnancy. The receptor source for this set is a female donor with multiple sclerosis, enrolled in a pregnancy study.

The chain joins TRBV15 to TRBJ1-5; D is perhaps TRBD1 (5 bases). The CDR3 contains 13 residues. The V gene lost 3 bases and the J gene lost 4 bases, with 7 bases spanning the gap. Germline-derived CDR1 and CDR2 are LNHNV and YYDKDF (reference sequence). CDR3: CATSSQGNQPQHF. CDR3 in DNA: TGTGCCACCAGCAGCCAGGGAAATCAGCCCCAGCATTTT.

This sequence joins TRBV6-1 and TRBJ1-2, with 8 nucleotides matching TRBD1. The CDR3 has 16 amino acids. V gave up 4 bases and J gave up 4 bases; unmatched junction bases: 11. Germline values: CDR1 MNHNS, CDR2 SASEGT. CDR3 amino acids: CASSAVVPDRAYGYTF. The CDR3 DNA reads as TGTGCCAGCAGTGCCGTAGTACCGGACAGGGCCTATGGCTACACCTTC.

The chain combines TRBV27 with TRBJ2-1; D gene unclear. The V gene's germline CDR1 is MNHEY and CDR2 SMNVEV (reference sequence). V dropped 6 bases and J dropped 8 bases, with 14 bases sitting between them. The CDR3 sequence is 13 residues long. CDR3: CASSRLGTDEQFF. CDR3 coding DNA: TGTGCCAGCAGCCGCCTAGGTACCGATGAGCAGTTCTTC.

The V gene is TRBV7-6, the J gene TRBJ1-1; D perhaps matches TRBD1 (6 bases). The CDR3 has 14 amino acids. Germline CDR1 is SGHVS and CDR2 is FNYEAQ. V lost 5 bases and J lost 1, with 11 bases in between. DNA of the CDR3: TGTGCCAGCAGCATGGGACATCAGAACACTGAAGCTTTCTTT. This sequence encodes CASSMGHQNTEAFF.

V is TRBV29-1 and J is TRBJ1-5, with TRBD1 matching 7 bases. Germline trimming cut 7 bases from V and 8 bases from J; bases unmatched to any gene: 8. Germline V gene data show CDR1 as SQVTM and CDR2 as ANQGSEA. The CDR3 loop spans 12 amino acids. CDR3 sequence reads: CSARQGMEPQHF. CDR3 DNA sequence: TGCAGCGCCCGACAGGGCATGGAGCCCCAGCATTTT.

The chain combines TRBV5-1 with TRBJ2-1; a weak D match, TRBD1 (5 bases). The CDR3 runs 16 residues. CDR1 and CDR2 (germline): SGHRS, YFSETQ. Deletions cut 1 base from V and 4 bases from J, with 15 bases between. The CDR3: CASSLTSGHPYNEQFF. CDR3 nucleotide sequence: TGCGCCAGCAGCTTGACTTCAGGGCACCCATACAATGAGCAGTTCTTC.

The J gene is TRBJ2-2, the V gene TRBV14, with 13 bases lining up with TRBD2. CDR3 size: 17 residues. The V gene's germline CDR1 is SGHDN and CDR2 FVKESK. Trimming removed 1 base from V and 6 bases from J; junction bases left unmatched: 5. In DNA, the CDR3 is TGTGCCAGCAGCCAAGTCCGACTAGCGGGAGGCCCCGGGGAGCTGTTTTTT. Translation: CASSQVRLAGGPGELFF.

V gene TRBV11-3 combines with J gene TRBJ1-5; the match to TRBD1 covers 7 bases. This CDR3 contains 16 residues. Germline CDR1 and CDR2: SGHNT and YENEEA. J was trimmed by 6 bases and V by 4 bases; bases with no gene match: 12. CDR3 protein: CASSSDRVGFRQPQHF. The CDR3 DNA sequence: TGTGCCAGCAGCTCTGACAGGGTTGGTTTTCGTCAGCCCCAGCATTTT.

The genes are TRBV10-3 and TRBJ2-3; 10 bases are shared with TRBD2. The CDR3 covers 15 residues. Germline CDR1 reads ENHRY; CDR2 reads SYGVKD. Trimming took 3 bases from V and 3 from J; bases not matched to a gene: 3. The CDR3 loop is CAISESSGSTDTQYF. The DNA for the CDR3 is TGTGCCATCAGTGAATCTAGCGGGAGTACAGATACGCAGTATTTT.

The chain carries TRBV6-1 and TRBJ2-5; 8 nucleotides match TRBD1. J gave up 2 bases and V 5 bases, and 4 bases lay outside the gene matches. Germline CDR1 and CDR2: MNHNS and SASEGT. The CDR3 has 14 residues. CDR3 sequence: CASSRTGRQETQYF. The CDR3 coding sequence is TGTGCCAGCAGTAGGACAGGGAGACAAGAGACCCAGTACTTC.

The J gene is TRBJ1-1, the V gene TRBV19; D uncertain. This CDR3 is 15 amino acids long. V gave up 6 bases and J gave up 5 bases, with 19 bases separating them. The V gene's germline CDR1 is LNHDA and CDR2 SQIVND (reference sequence). CDR3 amino acids: CASSLSDYLETEAFF. The CDR3, as DNA: TGTGCCAGTAGCCTCTCGGACTATTTGGAGACTGAAGCTTTCTTT.

This chain joins TRBV6-1 and TRBJ2-3; 7 bases align to TRBD1. V lost 4 bases and J lost 1; bases outside the gene matches: 8. Germline V gene sequence: CDR1 MNHNS, CDR2 SASEGT. There are 16 residues in the CDR3. CDR3 sequence: CASSVRQGRGTDTQYF. The DNA of the CDR3 is TGTGCCAGCAGTGTCCGACAGGGAAGGGGCACAGATACGCAGTATTTT.

The gene calls are TRBV19 and TRBJ2-1; D possibly corresponds to TRBD1 (6 bases). Trimming took off 5 bases at V and 6 bases at J, with 17 bases between the two ends. This CDR3 has 15 amino acids. Germline V gene lookup returns CDR1 LNHDA and CDR2 SQIVND (reference sequence). CDR3 region: CASSVQGPGPNEQFF. The CDR3, as DNA: TGTGCCAGTAGTGTACAGGGCCCCGGGCCCAATGAGCAGTTCTTC.

The gene calls are TRBV5-4 and TRBJ1-2; D call uncertain. V lost 0 bases, J lost 5 bases, and 8 bases lay in between. Germline V lookup: CDR1 SGHNT, CDR2 YYREEE (reference sequence). The CDR3 is made up of 13 amino acids. CDR3 protein: CASSLGTEYGYTF. DNA of the CDR3: TGTGCCAGCAGCTTGGGCACGGAGTATGGCTACACCTTC.

The rearrangement uses TRBV2 and TRBJ2-1; D uncertain. Germline loops: CDR1 SNHLY, CDR2 FYNNEI. CDR3 length: 16 residues. With 4 bases removed from V and 0 bases from J, the gap between germline ends came to 13 bases. CDR3 amino acids: CASSGLTLRSYNEQFF. CDR3 DNA sequence: TGTGCCAGCAGTGGACTCACCTTACGCTCCTACAATGAGCAGTTCTTC. Full variable domain (missing parts from reference TRBV2 and TRBJ2-1): EPEVTQTPSHQVTQMGQEVILRCVPISNHLYFYWYRQILGQKVEFLVSFYNNEISEKSEIFDDQFSVERPDGSNFTLKIRSTKLEDSAMYFCASSGLTLRSYNEQFFGPGTRLTVL.

The chain couples TRBV5-1 to TRBJ2-1; D is perhaps TRBD2 (6 bases). The CDR3 has 14 residues. The V gene's germline CDR1 is SGHRS and CDR2 YFSETQ. Deletions cut 5 bases from V and 5 bases from J, with 14 bases between. CDR3 protein: CASRIAVLDNEQFF. The CDR3 bases are TGCGCCAGCAGGATAGCGGTTTTAGACAATGAGCAGTTCTTC.

V and J are TRBV4-1 and TRBJ1-2; D remains unclear. This CDR3 region has 14 residues. From germline, CDR1 is MGHRA and CDR2 YSYEKL. V dropped 1 base and J dropped 0 bases, with 6 bases sitting between them. CDR3 protein: CASSQAVANYGYTF. The CDR3 nucleotides are TGCGCCAGCAGCCAAGCTGTAGCTAACTATGGCTACACCTTC.

The rearrangement joins TRBV6-1 to TRBJ2-3, with 7 bases aligning to TRBD2. This CDR3 has 14 residues. J was trimmed by 3 bases and V by 9 bases; bases with no gene match: 9. Germline V gene sequence: CDR1 MNHNS, CDR2 SASEGT. The CDR3 DNA is TGTGCCAGTGGCGGGGGTTGGGCGACAGATACGCAGTATTTT. Translated, it gives CASGGGWATDTQYF.

The chain combines TRBV4-1 with TRBJ1-5; D remains ambiguous. Germline V gene sequence: CDR1 MGHRA, CDR2 YSYEKL. Trimming took off 2 bases at V and 1 base at J, with 12 bases between the two ends. CDR3 length equals 16 residues. The CDR3, as DNA: TGCGCCAGCAGCCAACCCTACCGCGGCAGCAATCAGCCCCAGCATTTT. Translated: CASSQPYRGSNQPQHF.

This clone was detected only once. The V gene is TRBV5-4, the J gene TRBJ1-2, with D tentatively TRBD1 (6 bases). This CDR3 spans 13 amino acids. The V gene's germline CDR1 is SGHNT and CDR2 YYREEE (reference sequence). V lost 4 bases, J lost 2 bases, and 9 bases lay in between. The CDR3 loop reads CASSRTVNYGYTF. In DNA, the CDR3 is TGTGCCAGCAGCCGGACAGTCAACTATGGCTACACCTTC.